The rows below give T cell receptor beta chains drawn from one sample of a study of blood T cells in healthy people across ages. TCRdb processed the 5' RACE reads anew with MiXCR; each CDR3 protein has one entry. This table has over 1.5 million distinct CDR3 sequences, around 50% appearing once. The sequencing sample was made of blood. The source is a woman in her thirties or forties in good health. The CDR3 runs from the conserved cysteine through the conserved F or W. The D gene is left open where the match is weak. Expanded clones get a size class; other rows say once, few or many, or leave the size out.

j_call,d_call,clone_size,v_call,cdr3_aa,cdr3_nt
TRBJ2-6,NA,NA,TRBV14,CASSLTEGPGANVLTF,TGTGCCAGCAGCTTAACCGAGGGACCTGGGGCCAACGTCCTGACTTTC
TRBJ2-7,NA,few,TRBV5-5,CASSTDRLDYEQYF,TGTGCCAGCAGCACCGACAGACTAGACTACGAGCAGTACTTC
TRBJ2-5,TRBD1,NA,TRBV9,CASSAWDSAETQYF,TGTGCCAGCAGCGCCTGGGACAGCGCGGAGACCCAGTACTTC
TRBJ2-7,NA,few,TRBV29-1,CSVELTAYEQYF,TGCAGCGTTGAACTTACCGCCTACGAGCAGTACTTC
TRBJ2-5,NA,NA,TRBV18,CASSRSAPKKETQYF,TGTGCCAGCTCAAGATCCGCCCCGAAAAAAGAGACCCAGTACTTC
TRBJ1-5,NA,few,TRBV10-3,CAISEGVNQPQHF,TGTGCCATCAGTGAGGGGGTCAATCAGCCCCAGCATTTT
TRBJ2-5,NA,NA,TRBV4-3,CASSRFRGQGDDEQYF,TGCGCCAGCAGCCGATTCCGGGGCCAAGGGGATGATGAGCAGTACTTC
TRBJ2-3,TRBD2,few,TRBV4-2,CASSQARLADVTDTQYF,TGTGCCAGCAGCCAAGCTCGGCTAGCGGATGTCACAGATACGCAGTATTTT
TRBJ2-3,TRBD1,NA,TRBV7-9,CASSLAMGQGRDTQYF,TGTGCCAGCAGCTTAGCGATGGGACAGGGGCGTGATACGCAGTATTTT
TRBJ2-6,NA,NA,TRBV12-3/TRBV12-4,CASSFTGGANVLTF,TGTGCCAGCAGTTTCACAGGCGGGGCCAACGTCCTGACTTTC
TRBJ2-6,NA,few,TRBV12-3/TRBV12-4,CASSFFPSSGANVLTF,TGTGCCAGCAGTTTTTTCCCCTCCTCTGGGGCCAACGTCCTGACTTTC
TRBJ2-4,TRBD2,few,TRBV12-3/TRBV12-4,CASTIHPPRTSGEFEQYF,TGTGCCAGCACCATTCATCCTCCGAGGACTAGCGGGGAGTTTGAGCAGTACTTC
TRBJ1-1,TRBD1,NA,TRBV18,CASIPTGSRTEAFF,TGTGCCAGCATACCGACAGGGTCTAGGACTGAAGCTTTCTTT
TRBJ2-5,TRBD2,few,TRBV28,CASSFPVLRGATPGETQYF,TGTGCCAGCAGTTTTCCAGTACTGCGGGGGGCCACGCCGGGAGAGACCCAGTACTTC
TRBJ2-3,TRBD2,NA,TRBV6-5,CASSYSSGLAGYSDTQYF,TGTGCCAGCAGTTACTCGAGTGGGCTAGCGGGGTATTCAGATACGCAGTATTTT
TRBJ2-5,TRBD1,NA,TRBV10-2,CATQGQGKSWGETQYF,TGCGCCACCCAAGGACAGGGGAAATCCTGGGGGGAGACCCAGTACTTC
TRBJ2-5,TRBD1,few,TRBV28,CASIRGTGASEQYF,TGTGCCAGCATACGAGGAACAGGGGCCTCAGAGCAGTACTTC
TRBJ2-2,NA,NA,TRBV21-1,CASIQGANTGELFF,TGTGCCAGTATACAGGGGGCGAACACCGGGGAGCTGTTTTTT
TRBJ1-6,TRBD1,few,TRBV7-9,CASSAPWTGLNSPLHF,TGTGCCAGCAGCGCTCCTTGGACAGGCCTTAATTCACCCCTCCACTTT
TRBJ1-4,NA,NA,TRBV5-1,CASTWAASGNEKLFF,TGCGCCAGCACCTGGGCGGCGTCAGGGAATGAAAAACTGTTTTTT
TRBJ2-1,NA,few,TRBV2,CASSGAAYNEQFF,TGTGCCAGCAGTGGGGCGGCTTACAATGAGCAGTTCTTC
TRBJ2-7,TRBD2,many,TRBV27,CASRPGGSYEQYF,TGTGCCAGCAGGCCGGGGGGGTCCTACGAGCAGTACTTC
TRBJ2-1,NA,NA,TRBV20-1,CSARGVLLNYNEQFF,TGCAGTGCTAGAGGGGTCCTATTGAACTACAATGAGCAGTTCTTC
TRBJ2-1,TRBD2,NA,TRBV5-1,CASRQLAGVTYNEQFF,TGCGCCAGCAGACAACTAGCGGGGGTAACTTACAATGAGCAGTTCTTC
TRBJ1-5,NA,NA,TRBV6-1,CAINSPGGGNQPQHF,TGTGCCATTAATTCACCGGGGGGAGGTAATCAGCCCCAGCATTTT
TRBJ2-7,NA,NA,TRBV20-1,CSARRIRNEQYF,TGCAGTGCTAGGCGGATCCGCAACGAGCAGTACTTC
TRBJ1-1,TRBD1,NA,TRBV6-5,CASTPDRVRGTEAFF,TGTGCCAGCACCCCAGACAGGGTCCGGGGCACTGAAGCTTTCTTT
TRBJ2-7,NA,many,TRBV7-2,CASSTGPYEQYF,TGTGCCAGCAGCACAGGGCCCTACGAGCAGTACTTC
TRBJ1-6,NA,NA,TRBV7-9,CASSSMNDSPLHF,TGTGCCAGCAGCTCGATGAACGATTCACCCCTCCACTTT
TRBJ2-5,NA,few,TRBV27,CASSPMVAAETQYF,TGTGCCAGCAGTCCGATGGTGGCGGCAGAGACCCAGTACTTC
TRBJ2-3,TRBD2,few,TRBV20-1,CSATQRGGRTDTQYF,TGCAGTGCTACCCAGCGGGGGGGCCGCACAGATACGCAGTATTTT
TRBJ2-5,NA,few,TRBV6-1,CASSERAGETQYF,TGTGCCAGCAGTGAAAGGGCGGGAGAGACCCAGTACTTC
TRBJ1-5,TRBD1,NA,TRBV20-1,CSARVPGTGINQPQHF,TGCAGTGCTAGAGTGCCCGGGACAGGGATCAATCAGCCCCAGCATTTT
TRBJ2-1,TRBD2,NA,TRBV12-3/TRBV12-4,CASRVGGTYNEQFF,TGTGCCAGCAGAGTCGGGGGGACCTACAATGAGCAGTTCTTC
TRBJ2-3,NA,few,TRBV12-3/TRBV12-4,CASSLVQATQYF,TGTGCCAGCAGTTTAGTCCAGGCTACGCAGTATTTT
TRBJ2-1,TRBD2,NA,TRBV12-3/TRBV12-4,CASSRRLAGEYNEQFF,TGTGCCAGCAGTCGAAGACTAGCGGGGGAGTACAATGAGCAGTTCTTC
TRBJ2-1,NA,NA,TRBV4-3,CAPRPRDVIYNEQFF,TGCGCCCCAAGGCCCCGGGACGTGATCTACAATGAGCAGTTCTTC
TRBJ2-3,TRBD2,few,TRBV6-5,CATRLAADTQYF,TGTGCCACCAGACTAGCGGCAGATACGCAGTATTTT
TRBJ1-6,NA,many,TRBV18,CASSPLPGPWDSPLHF,TGTGCCAGCTCACCACTACCGGGACCCTGGGATTCACCCCTCCACTTT
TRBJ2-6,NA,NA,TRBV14,CASSRRRVVAIESGANVLTF,TGTGCCAGCAGCCGACGTAGGGTGGTGGCGATCGAATCTGGGGCCAACGTCCTGACTTTC
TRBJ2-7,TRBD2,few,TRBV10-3,CAISSGGAAYNEQYF,TGCGCCATCAGTTCCGGGGGGGCTGCCTACAATGAGCAGTACTTC
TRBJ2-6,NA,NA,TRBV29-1,CSVVSSGANVLTF,TGCAGCGTTGTCAGCTCTGGGGCCAACGTCCTGACTTTC
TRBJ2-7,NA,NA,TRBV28,CATRRESYEQYF,TGTGCCACCCGCAGGGAAAGCTACGAGCAGTACTTC
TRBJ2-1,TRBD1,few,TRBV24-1,CATSETTGQSYNEQFF,TGTGCCACCAGTGAGACTACGGGACAGTCTTACAATGAGCAGTTCTTC
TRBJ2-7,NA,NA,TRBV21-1,CASSKVWGLALSEQYF,TGTGCCAGCAGCAAAGTATGGGGGCTAGCGCTCTCCGAGCAGTACTTC
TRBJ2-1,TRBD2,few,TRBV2,CASSEGLAEINEQFF,TGTGCCAGCAGTGAAGGGCTAGCGGAGATCAATGAGCAGTTCTTC
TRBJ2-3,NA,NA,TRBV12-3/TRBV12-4,CASSFKVTQYF,TGTGCCAGCAGTTTTAAGGTTACGCAGTATTTT
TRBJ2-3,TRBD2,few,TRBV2,CASRRLAGGPGDTQYF,TGTGCCAGCAGGAGGTTGGCGGGGGGGCCCGGAGATACGCAGTATTTT
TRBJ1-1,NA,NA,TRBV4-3,CASSQEVPEWRTEAFF,TGCGCCAGCAGCCAAGAAGTCCCGGAATGGCGAACTGAAGCTTTCTTT
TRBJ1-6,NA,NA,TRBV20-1,CSARPEAGPLPLHF,TGCAGTGCTAGGCCCGAGGCCGGCCCGTTACCCCTCCACTTT
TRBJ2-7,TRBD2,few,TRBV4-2,CASSQDEASGTYEQYF,TGTGCCAGCAGCCAAGATGAGGCTAGCGGGACCTACGAGCAGTACTTC
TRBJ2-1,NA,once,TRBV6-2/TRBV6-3,CASTLPGQQNNEQFF,TGTGCCAGCACTCTACCGGGGCAGCAAAACAATGAGCAGTTCTTC
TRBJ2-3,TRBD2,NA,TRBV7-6,CASTLAGGLGTDTQYF,TGTGCCAGCACACTAGCGGGGGGGCTCGGCACAGATACGCAGTATTTT